The text below deals with one T cell receptor (beta chain). Trimming cost V 2 bases and J 7 bases; bases outside gene matches: 6. This CDR3 has 15 residues. Germline loops: CDR1 SGHNT, CDR2 YYREEE (reference sequence). This record comes from a study of blood T cell repertoires in COVID-19. Sequenced by immunoSEQ multiplex PCR; TCRdb stores in-frame clones only, minus some. The sample has 220,000 or so clones; 82% are singletons. The TCR sequence derives from a woman aged 80 or over with COVID-19, enrolled during active disease. The chain joins TRBV5-4 to TRBJ1-6; TRBD1 matches 7 bases. Sequenced: peripheral blood. The CDR3 here is CASSFRQGANSPLHF. CDR3 in DNA: TGTGCCAGCAGCTTCAGACAGGGAGCGAATTCACCCCTCCACTTT. The variable domain in full, completed from reference TRBV5-4 and TRBJ1-6, reads ETGVTQSPTHLIKTRGQQVTLRCSSQSGHNTVSWYQQALGQGPQFIFQYYREEENGRGNFPPRFSGLQFPNYSSELNVNALELDDSALYLCASSFRQGANSPLHFGNGTRLTVT.